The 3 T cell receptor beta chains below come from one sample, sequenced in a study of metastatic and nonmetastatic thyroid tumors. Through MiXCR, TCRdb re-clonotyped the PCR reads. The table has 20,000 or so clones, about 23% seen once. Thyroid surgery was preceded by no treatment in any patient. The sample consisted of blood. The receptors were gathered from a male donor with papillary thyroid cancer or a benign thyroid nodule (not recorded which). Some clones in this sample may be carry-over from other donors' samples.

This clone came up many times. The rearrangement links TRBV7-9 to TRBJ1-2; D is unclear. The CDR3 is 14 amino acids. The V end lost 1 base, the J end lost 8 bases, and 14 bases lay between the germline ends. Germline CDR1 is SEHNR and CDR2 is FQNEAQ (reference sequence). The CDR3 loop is CASSLEAGSGGYTF. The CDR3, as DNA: TGTGCCAGCAGCTTAGAAGCGGGCTCAGGAGGCTACACCTTC.

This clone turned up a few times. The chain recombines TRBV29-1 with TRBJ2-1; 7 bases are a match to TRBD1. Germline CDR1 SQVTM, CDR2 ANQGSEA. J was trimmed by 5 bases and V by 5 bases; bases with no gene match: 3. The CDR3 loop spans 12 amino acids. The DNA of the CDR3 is TGCAGCGTTCCGACAGGGAACAATGAGCAGTTCTTC. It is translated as CSVPTGNNEQFF.

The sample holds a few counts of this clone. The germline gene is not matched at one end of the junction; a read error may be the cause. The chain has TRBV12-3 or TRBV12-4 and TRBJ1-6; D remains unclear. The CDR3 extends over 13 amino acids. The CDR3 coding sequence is TGTGCCAGCAGTTGGGGAAGGTATTCGCCCCTCCACTTT. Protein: CASSWGRYSPLHF.